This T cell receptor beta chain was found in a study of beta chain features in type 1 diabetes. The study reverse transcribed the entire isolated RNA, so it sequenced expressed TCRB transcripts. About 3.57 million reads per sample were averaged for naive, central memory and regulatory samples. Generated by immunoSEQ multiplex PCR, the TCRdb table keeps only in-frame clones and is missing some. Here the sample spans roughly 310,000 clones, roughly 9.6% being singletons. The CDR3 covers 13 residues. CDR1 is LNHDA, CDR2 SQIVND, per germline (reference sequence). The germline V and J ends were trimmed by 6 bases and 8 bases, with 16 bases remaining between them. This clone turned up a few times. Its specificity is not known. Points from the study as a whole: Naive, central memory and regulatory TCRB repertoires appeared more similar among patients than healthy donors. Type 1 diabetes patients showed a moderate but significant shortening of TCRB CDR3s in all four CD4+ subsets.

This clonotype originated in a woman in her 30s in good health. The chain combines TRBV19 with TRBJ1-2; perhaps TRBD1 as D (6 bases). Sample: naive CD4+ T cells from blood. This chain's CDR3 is CASREGGRDGYTF. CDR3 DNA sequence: TGTGCCAGTAGGGAAGGGGGAAGAGACGGCTACACCTTC.